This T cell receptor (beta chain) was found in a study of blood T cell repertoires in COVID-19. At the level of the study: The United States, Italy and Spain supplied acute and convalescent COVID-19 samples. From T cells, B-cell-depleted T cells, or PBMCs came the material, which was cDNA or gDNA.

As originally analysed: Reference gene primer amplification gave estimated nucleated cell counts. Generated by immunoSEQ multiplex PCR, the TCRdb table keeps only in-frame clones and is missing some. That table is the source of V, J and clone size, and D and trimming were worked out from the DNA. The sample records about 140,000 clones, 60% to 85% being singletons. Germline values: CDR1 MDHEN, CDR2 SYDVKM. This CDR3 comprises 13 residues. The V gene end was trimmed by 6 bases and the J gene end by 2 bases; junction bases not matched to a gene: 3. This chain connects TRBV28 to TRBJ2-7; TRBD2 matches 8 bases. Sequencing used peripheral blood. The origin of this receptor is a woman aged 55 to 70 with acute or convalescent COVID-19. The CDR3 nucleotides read TGTGCCAGCAGGGAGCGGGGGACCTACGAGCAGTACTTC. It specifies CASRERGTYEQYF.